The next 22 T cell receptor beta chains were all read from a single sample in a study of shared clonotypes between healthy human individuals. Assay: immunoSEQ multiplex PCR; the TCRdb copy retains only in-frame clones and omits some. Of around 2.5 million clones in the sample, under 95% are singletons; the top ten hold about 0.34%. Sequencing was done on a sample of naive CD4+ T cells from PBMCs. Subset described: CD45RA+ positively selected. All receptors come from a man in his late teens or twenties in good health. Some clones in this sample may be carry-over from other donors' samples.

In regard to this clone: The identical CDR3 is also encoded by other nucleotide sequences in the sample. The chain joins TRBV5-4 to TRBJ1-2, with TRBD1 matching 7 bases. The CDR3 runs to 13 residues. Germline CDR1 SGHNT, CDR2 YYREEE (reference sequence). V dropped 3 bases and J dropped 4; count of bases not matched to a gene: 3. CDR3 protein: CASSSGQAYGYTF. For the CDR3, the DNA is TGTGCCAGCAGCTCCGGACAGGCCTATGGCTACACCTTC. The entire variable domain, with the rest obtained from reference TRBV5-4 and TRBJ1-2, is as follows: ETGVTQSPTHLIKTRGQQVTLRCSSQSGHNTVSWYQQALGQGPQFIFQYYREEENGRGNFPPRFSGLQFPNYSSELNVNALELDDSALYLCASSSGQAYGYTFGSGTRLTVV.

This chain uses TRBV29-1 with TRBJ1-1; 7 bases map to TRBD1. The CDR3 has 12 residues. V lost 4 bases, J lost 8 bases, and 7 bases stayed unmatched. CDR1 and CDR2 from the germline V gene are SQVTM and ANQGSEA. Here the CDR3 reads CSVATPDREAFF. The CDR3 region has the DNA TGCAGCGTTGCAACCCCGGACAGGGAAGCTTTCTTT.

This chain links TRBV2 with TRBJ2-2; D is undetermined. This CDR3 region has 15 residues. The V end lost 3 bases, the J end lost 0 bases, and 8 bases lay between the germline ends. CDR1 is SNHLY, CDR2 FYNNEI, per germline. For the CDR3, the DNA is TGTGCCAGCAGTGATTCTAGATCGAACACCGGGGAGCTGTTTTTT. It codes for CASSDSRSNTGELFF. Full variable domain (outside the CDR3, taken from reference TRBV2 and TRBJ2-2): EPEVTQTPSHQVTQMGQEVILRCVPISNHLYFYWYRQILGQKVEFLVSFYNNEISEKSEIFDDQFSVERPDGSNFTLKIRSTKLEDSAMYFCASSDSRSNTGELFFGEGSRLTVL.

The rearrangement links TRBV30 to TRBJ1-3; 7 bases align to TRBD1. V shed 4 bases, J shed 0 bases, and the junction held 9 bases outside the gene matches. This CDR3 contains 16 residues. Looked up from germline, CDR1 is GTSNPN and CDR2 is SVGIG (reference sequence). Written as DNA, the CDR3 is TGTGCCTGGAACCCCGGGACAGATAACTCTGGAAACACCATATATTTT. Encoded protein: CAWNPGTDNSGNTIYF.

The chain carries TRBV19 and TRBJ2-1, with 12 bases matching TRBD2. Germline lookup yields CDR1 LNHDA and CDR2 SQIVND (reference sequence). The trim removed 4 bases at V and 9 bases at J, leaving 7 bases unmatched. This CDR3 spans 15 amino acids. The DNA for the CDR3 is TGTGCCAGTAGTACGATCGGACTAGCGGGAAGTGAGCAGTTCTTC. The encoded protein is CASSTIGLAGSEQFF.

The V and J genes are TRBV5-1 and TRBJ2-1; D is unresolved. The length of the CDR3 is 12 residues. V lost 2 bases to trimming and J lost 5 bases, with 5 bases between them. Germline CDR1 SGHRS, CDR2 YFSETQ. The CDR3 here is CASSFVDNEQFF. The CDR3 DNA sequence: TGCGCCAGCAGCTTTGTTGACAATGAGCAGTTCTTC.

The J gene is TRBJ2-1, the V gene TRBV7-2; 7 positions agree with TRBD2. The germline V gene has CDR1 SGHTA and CDR2 FQGNSA. The CDR3 length is 16 residues. J gave up 1 base and V 7 bases, and 10 bases lay outside the gene matches. Written as DNA, the CDR3 is TGTGCCAGCACCATTGCGGGGGACGTATCCTACAATGAGCAGTTCTTC. Encoded protein: CASTIAGDVSYNEQFF.

The chain links TRBV11-2 to TRBJ2-7, with D perhaps matching TRBD2 (5 bases). Germline V gives CDR1 SGHAT, CDR2 FQNNGV. The CDR3 covers 15 residues. Trimming removed 2 bases from V and 2 bases from J, with 13 bases in between. The CDR3 sequence is CASSLRRTGTYEQYF. The CDR3 region has the DNA TGTGCCAGCAGCTTACGCAGGACGGGAACCTACGAGCAGTACTTC.

The genes are TRBV5-1 and TRBJ2-1; D gene ambiguous. The germline V gene encodes CDR1 SGHRS and CDR2 YFSETQ. V lost 2 bases and J lost 0, with 6 bases in between. The CDR3 length is 14 residues. Written as DNA, the CDR3 is TGCGCCAGCAGCTTACATAGCTCCTACAATGAGCAGTTCTTC. Its protein is CASSLHSSYNEQFF.

CDR3 protein: CASSPARFQITYEQYF. CDR3 nucleotide sequence: TGTGCCAGCAGCCCCGCGCGTTTTCAGATCACCTACGAGCAGTACTTC. V gene TRBV7-2 combines with J gene TRBJ2-7; D gene uncertain. Germline assignment: CDR1 SGHTA and CDR2 FQGNSA. The CDR3 is 16 residues long. The V and J ends lost 5 bases and 2 bases respectively, with 19 bases between them.

The chain carries TRBV5-1 and TRBJ2-7; D possibly corresponds to TRBD1 (6 bases). V was clipped by 4 bases and J by 6 bases, with 11 bases between them. The length of the CDR3 is 12 residues. The germline V gene encodes CDR1 SGHRS and CDR2 YFSETQ. As DNA, the CDR3 is TGCGCCAGCAGCAAACTAGGGGGCGAGCAGTACTTC. This translates into CASSKLGGEQYF.

In its sample, this clone was seen once. The chain employs TRBV7-8 and TRBJ2-2; TRBD2 might be the D (5 bases). Trimming shortened V by 2 bases and J by 0 bases, and 7 bases separated the two germline ends. The CDR3 loop spans 15 amino acids. The germline V gene encodes CDR1 SGHVS and CDR2 FQNEAQ. In DNA, the CDR3 is TGTGCCAGCAGCTTATACGGGACGAACACCGGGGAGCTGTTTTTT. It translates to CASSLYGTNTGELFF.

V gene TRBV7-6 combines with J gene TRBJ2-7; 9 bases map to TRBD2. After removal of 5 bases from V and 3 bases from J, the junction contained 8 bases not matched to a gene. CDR3 length equals 15 residues. Germline V lookup: CDR1 SGHVS, CDR2 FNYEAQ. CDR3 loop: CASSETSGEVYEQYF. In DNA, the CDR3 is TGTGCCAGCAGCGAGACTAGCGGAGAGGTCTACGAGCAGTACTTC.

The chain carries TRBV5-1 and TRBJ1-5; TRBD1 matches 7 bases. The CDR3 runs 15 residues. After removal of 2 bases from V and 7 bases from J, the junction contained 9 bases not matched to a gene. Germline loops: CDR1 SGHRS, CDR2 YFSETQ. As DNA, the CDR3 is TGCGCCAGCAGCTTTGGGCAGGGGGTAAAACAGCCCCAGCATTTT. The encoded protein is CASSFGQGVKQPQHF.

This clone has just a few counts. This chain connects TRBV7-9 to TRBJ2-5; D is possibly TRBD1 (5 bases). The CDR3 consists of 14 residues. Trimming pared 0 bases from V and 4 bases from J, leaving 9 bases between. CDR1 is SEHNR and CDR2 is FQNEAQ in the germline V gene (reference sequence). The CDR3 sequence: CASSLAGRGETQYF. CDR3 nucleotide sequence: TGTGCCAGCAGCTTAGCGGGTAGGGGAGAGACCCAGTACTTC.

This chain uses TRBV30 with TRBJ2-3; 10 nucleotides line up with TRBD2. This CDR3 is 15 amino acids long. From germline, CDR1 is GTSNPN and CDR2 SVGIG (reference sequence). Germline trimming cut 3 bases from V and 3 bases from J; bases unmatched to any gene: 6. CDR3 bases: TGTGCCTGGAGAGAAAGCGGGAGGGTGACAGATACGCAGTATTTT. Its translation: CAWRESGRVTDTQYF.

The chain combines TRBV2 with TRBJ2-1; the D call may be TRBD1 or TRBD2 (5 bases each). The germline gives CDR1 SNHLY, CDR2 FYNNEI. Trimming took off 4 bases at V and 8 bases at J, with 18 bases between the two ends. The CDR3 spans 15 residues. The CDR3 DNA reads TGTGCCAGCAGTGGTCGGGGCAGCGCAAAAGATGAGCAGTTCTTC. Translation gives CASSGRGSAKDEQFF.

The V gene is TRBV7-3, the J gene TRBJ2-5; 9 nucleotides match TRBD2. J was trimmed by 2 bases and V by 5 bases; bases with no gene match: 9. The CDR3 loop spans 16 amino acids. The germline gives CDR1 SGHTA, CDR2 FQGTGA. The CDR3 nucleotides are TGTGCCAGCAGCCCAAGGGGCGGGAGGGATCAAGAGACCCAGTACTTC. Its translation is CASSPRGGRDQETQYF.

J is TRBJ1-2 and V is TRBV6-1, with D possibly TRBD1 on 6 matching bases. The V end was cut by 4 bases, the J end by 7 bases, with 19 bases between. Germline V gene data show CDR1 as MNHNS and CDR2 as SASEGT. The CDR3 is made up of 15 amino acids. CDR3 sequence: CASSGLYRVRAGYTF. CDR3 bases: TGTGCCAGCAGTGGATTATACAGGGTACGAGCTGGCTACACCTTC.

The J gene is TRBJ1-2, the V gene TRBV25-1, with TRBD1 as a possible D gene (5 bases). Trimming took off 11 bases at V and 6 bases at J, with 13 bases between the two ends. This CDR3 has 11 residues. From germline, CDR1 is MGHDK and CDR2 SYGVNS. The CDR3: CASQRGHGYTF. The DNA of the CDR3 is TGTGCCTCCCAACGGGGCCATGGCTACACCTTC.

V gene TRBV5-4 combines with J gene TRBJ2-5, with TRBD1 identical over 10 bases. The germline gives CDR1 SGHNT, CDR2 YYREEE (reference sequence). This CDR3 region has 15 residues. Trimming took 5 bases from V and 0 from J; bases not matched to a gene: 4. In DNA, the CDR3 is TGTGCCAGCAGTGCGGGACAGGGGTACCAAGAGACCCAGTACTTC. Translating gives CASSAGQGYQETQYF.

CDR3 DNA sequence: TGTGCCAGCAGTACCGACCGTGGACAGGGAGGGCGCGAAAAACTGTTTTTT. As protein: CASSTDRGQGGREKLFF. This sequence joins TRBV28 and TRBJ1-4, with 8 positions matching TRBD1. Trimming took 5 bases from V and 8 from J; bases not matched to a gene: 16. Germline CDR1 is MDHEN and CDR2 is SYDVKM. The CDR3 has 17 amino acids. The whole variable domain, remainder taken from reference TRBV28 and TRBJ1-4, is DVKVTQSSRYLVKRTGEKVFLECVQDMDHENMFWYRQDPGLGLRLIYFSYDVKMKEKGDIPEGYSVSREKKERFSLILESASTNQTSMYLCASSTDRGQGGREKLFFGSGTQLSVL.